Listed below are T cell receptor beta chains from one sample, sequenced in a study of CD8 T cell repertoires and HIV-1 epitope variants. Generated by immunoSEQ multiplex PCR, the TCRdb table keeps only in-frame clones and is missing some. This sample has 4,300 or so clones, with 66% found just once. What these receptors recognize is not known. The sample consisted of cultured CD8+ T cells derived from PBMCs. These receptors all stem from a male donor with HIV. CDR3s include the opening cysteine and the closing phenylalanine or tryptophan. Fields, in order: clone size, V gene, J gene, D gene, CDR3 DNA, CDR3 protein. The D gene is left open where the match is weak. Rows may omit the clone size; those that give it use once, few, many or a size class.

NA	TRBV29-1	TRBJ1-3	NA	TGCAGCGTTGAGGCGGGAAACACCATATATTTT	CSVEAGNTIYF
NA	TRBV27	TRBJ2-7	NA	TGTGCCAGCACTCCTGGGGGGGACAGCAACTACGAGCAGTACTTC	CASTPGGDSNYEQYF
NA	TRBV19	TRBJ1-3	NA	TGTGCCAGTAGTAGGGGGACGGGAAGCTCTGGAAACACCATATATTTT	CASSRGTGSSGNTIYF
NA	TRBV5-5	TRBJ2-7	NA	TGTGCCAGCAGCTTGACCGCAGCTTCCTACGAGCAGTACTTC	CASSLTAASYEQYF
few	TRBV19	TRBJ1-1	NA	TGTGCCAGTAGGGTCCAGGAGTACACTGAAGCTTTCTTT	CASRVQEYTEAFF
few	TRBV7-9	TRBJ2-7	TRBD2	TGTGCCAGCAGCTTAGTGGGCGGGGGTGCCTACGAGCAGTACTTC	CASSLVGGGAYEQYF
NA	TRBV6-6	TRBJ2-1	NA	TGTGCCAGCAAGGCCCTTATAGGGGATGAGCAGTTCTTC	CASKALIGDEQFF
NA	TRBV6-1	TRBJ2-4	NA	TGTGCCAGCAGTGAATTTTCTTTTTCCCCGGGCAGTCTAGCCAAAAACATTCAGTACTTC	CASSEFSFSPGSLAKNIQYF
large	TRBV27	TRBJ2-7	NA	TGTGCCAGCAGTTTATCACAGGGAACCCTCTCCTACGAGCAGTACTTC	CASSLSQGTLSYEQYF
NA	TRBV10-1	TRBJ1-2	NA	TGCGCCAGCAGTGCTTTCAGTCTTAGGGGGGTGACGGATGGCTACACCTTC	CASSAFSLRGVTDGYTF
NA	TRBV15	TRBJ2-1	NA	TGTGCCACCAGCAGAGGGGTGACAGTAAATGAGCAGTTCTTC	CATSRGVTVNEQFF
NA	TRBV7-2	TRBJ2-1	NA	TGTGCCAGCAGCATAACACCGGACTCCTACAATGAGCAGTTCTTC	CASSITPDSYNEQFF
NA	TRBV7-9	TRBJ2-1	TRBD2	TGTGCCAGCAGCTTCGCGGGGGAGTACAATGAGCAGTTCTTC	CASSFAGEYNEQFF
NA	TRBV10-2	TRBJ1-4	NA	TGCGCCAGCAGTGAGGACCGTGGAGAAAAACTGTTTTTT	CASSEDRGEKLFF
NA	TRBV28	TRBJ2-7	NA	TGTGCCAGCAGTTTCGGTACCGAAGGGGTCGACTCCTACGAGCAGTACTTC	CASSFGTEGVDSYEQYF
few	TRBV7-6	TRBJ1-1	NA	TGTGCCAGCAGCTTAGGGGAGAACACTGAAGCTTTCTTT	CASSLGENTEAFF
NA	TRBV7-9	TRBJ2-3	NA	TGTGCCGGTGTCCTGACAGACACCATATTAAATACGCAGTATTTT	CAGVLTDTILNTQYF